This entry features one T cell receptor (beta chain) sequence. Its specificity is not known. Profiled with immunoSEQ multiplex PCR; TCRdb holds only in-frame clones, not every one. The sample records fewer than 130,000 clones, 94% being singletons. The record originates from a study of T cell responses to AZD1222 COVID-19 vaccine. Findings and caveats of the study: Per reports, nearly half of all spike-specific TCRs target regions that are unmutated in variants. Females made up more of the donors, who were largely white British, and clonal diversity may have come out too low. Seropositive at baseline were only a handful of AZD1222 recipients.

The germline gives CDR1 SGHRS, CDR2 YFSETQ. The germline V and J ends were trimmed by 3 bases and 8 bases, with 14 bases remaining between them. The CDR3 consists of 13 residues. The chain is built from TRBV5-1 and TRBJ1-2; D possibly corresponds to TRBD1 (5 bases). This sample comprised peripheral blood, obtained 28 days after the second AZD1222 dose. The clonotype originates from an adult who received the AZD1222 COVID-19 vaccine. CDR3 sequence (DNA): TGCGCCAGCAGCTCGGGACTCCAGATAGGCTACACCTTC. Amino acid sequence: CASSSGLQIGYTF.